This T cell receptor (beta chain) was profiled in a study of cytomegalovirus exposure and HLA in healthy donors. This CDR3 is 15 amino acids long. The germline V gene encodes CDR1 LNHDA and CDR2 SQIVND (reference sequence). V was trimmed by 7 bases and J by 0 bases, leaving 13 bases between them. Primers included in the PCR were 60 Vbeta and 13 Jbeta primers. The method was immunoSEQ multiplex PCR; TCRdb's version includes in-frame clones alone and lacks a portion of them. This sample has about 160,000 clones, with about 76% found just once. The sequencing sample was made of PBMCs. The chain carries TRBV19 and TRBJ1-3, with D possibly being TRBD1 (5 bases). This sequence was found in a female donor in good health and CMV-seronegative. CDR3 nucleotides: TGTGCCAGTACCAGGGAGGGGACCTCTGGAAACACCATATATTTT. Residues: CASTREGTSGNTIYF.